This T cell receptor (beta chain) originates from a study of cytomegalovirus exposure and HLA in healthy donors. V lost 1 base to trimming and J lost 7 bases, with 22 bases between them. The CDR3 extends over 17 amino acids. CDR1 and CDR2 (germline): SGHVS, FNYEAQ. Study findings and constraints: The authors later linked a missense DCLRE1C variant to TCR beta V- and J-gene trimming. Cytomegalovirus association was listed for 164 TCR beta chains. Sequencing had likely introduced a cluster of highly shared sequence variants as an artifact. In a later analysis, at a false discovery rate of 0.05, under 20,000 TCR beta sequences were associated with HLA alleles.

This clone was recorded once. As yet, its antigen is unknown. The primer mix had 60 Vbeta and 13 Jbeta primers. Clones were sequenced by immunoSEQ multiplex PCR, and TCRdb holds only the in-frame ones, with some missing. The sample holds 100,000 to 150,000 clones, roughly three quarters seen once. This clonotype originated in a woman in her sixties or seventies in good health and CMV-seronegative. This rearrangement joins TRBV7-6 to TRBJ1-1; D is possibly TRBD1 (5 bases). Sequences were obtained from PBMCs. The CDR3 DNA sequence: TGTGCCAGCAGCTTAGGACCCCGGGGGGAGCTTACTCTTGAAGCTTTCTTT. It yields the protein CASSLGPRGELTLEAFF.